One and the same sample provided the 20 T cell receptor beta chains below, sequenced in a study of vaccination effects on CD4 cells after COVID-19 (dated by TCRdb to 2021 to 2024). In the ViraFEST assay, PBMC were stimulated with viral peptide pools, and antigen-specific CD4+ T cell clonotypes were then identified by expansion using TCR sequencing. After around 11 days of culture, CD4+ T cells were isolated with the EasySep CD4+ T cell isolation kit. Participants received two doses of either the BNT162b2 or the mRNA-1273 mRNA SARS-CoV-2 vaccine. These receptors' targets are unknown. Receptor amplification or capture employed the immunoSEQ multiplex PCR assay. TCRdb mirrors the immuneACCESS table, restricted to in-frame sequences. Some clones are absent from its copies; in checked studies, under half trace to an unresolved V gene, and the reason for the others is unknown. For this sample the table gives 20,000 to 25,000 clones, of which roughly three quarters were detected only once. Of the sample, about 9.1% is held by the ten largest clones.

The sequenced sample was CD4+ T cells from PBMCs cultured with HCoV-229E spike peptides, obtained after COVID-19 vaccination. The sample's cell subset or site, from its label and the paper: HCoV-229E spike overlapping peptide pool stimulation. The receptor source for this set is a human donor who received a COVID-19 vaccine.

This clone was seen a few times. The chain combines TRBV19 with TRBJ1-6; 10 bases line up with TRBD1. V lost 7 bases to trimming and J lost 7 bases; unmatched junction nucleotides: 7. The CDR3 consists of 15 residues. Germline CDR1 LNHDA, CDR2 SQIVND (reference sequence). The CDR3 loop is CASTTTGGSNSPLHF. The CDR3 DNA reads as TGTGCCAGTACCACGACAGGGGGCTCAAATTCACCCCTCCACTTT.

The V gene is TRBV7-9, the J gene TRBJ1-2; no clear D. The CDR3 totals 12 residues. V was clipped by 5 bases and J by 3 bases, with 7 bases between them. CDR1 SEHNR and CDR2 FQNEAQ come from the germline V gene (reference sequence). The DNA of the CDR3 is TGTGCCAGCAGCCTAGGCGACTATGGCTACACCTTC. The encoded protein is CASSLGDYGYTF. Full variable domain (rest looked up from reference TRBV7-9 and TRBJ1-2): DTGVSQNPRHKITKRGQNVTFRCDPISEHNRLYWYRQTLGQGPEFLTYFQNEAQLEKSRLLSDRFSAERPKGSFSTLEIQRTEQGDSAMYLCASSLGDYGYTFGSGTRLTVV.

The V and J genes are TRBV5-1 and TRBJ2-3; D is perhaps TRBD1 (5 bases). Trimming removed 4 bases at V and 5 bases at J, with 14 bases between. This CDR3 spans 14 amino acids. Germline V gene data show CDR1 as SGHRS and CDR2 as YFSETQ. The CDR3 region is CASSGQQARDTQYF. The DNA for the CDR3 is TGCGCCAGCAGCGGGCAACAGGCGAGAGATACGCAGTATTTT.

J is TRBJ1-2 and V is TRBV2; D not resolved. The germline V gene encodes CDR1 SNHLY and CDR2 FYNNEI. The CDR3 totals 13 residues. The V end was cut by 3 bases, the J end by 2 bases, with 7 bases between. CDR3 amino acids: CASSDDGNYGYTF. The CDR3 DNA reads TGTGCCAGCAGTGACGACGGAAACTATGGCTACACCTTC.

The chain couples TRBV29-1 to TRBJ2-1, with D possibly TRBD1 on 7 matching bases. V lost 7 bases to trimming and J lost 6 bases, with 19 bases between them. This CDR3 comprises 14 residues. From germline, CDR1 is SQVTM and CDR2 ANQGSEA. Here the CDR3 DNA reads TGCAGCGCCAAAAGGCAGGGGGGTAGCAATGAGCAGTTCTTC. Encoded protein: CSAKRQGGSNEQFF.

This clone was observed a handful of times. This chain uses TRBV5-1 with TRBJ2-3; no reliable D call. V lost 4 bases and J 5 bases, leaving 8 bases between the germline ends. This CDR3 has 12 amino acids. The germline gives CDR1 SGHRS, CDR2 YFSETQ. The DNA of the CDR3 is TGCGCCAGCAGCCCGAACCAAGATACGCAGTATTTT. It translates to CASSPNQDTQYF.

This chain connects TRBV11-2 to TRBJ1-5; D is perhaps TRBD1 (5 bases). Trimming left V 3 bases short and J 5 bases short, with 8 bases between. The CDR3 is 13 amino acids. Germline CDR1 SGHAT, CDR2 FQNNGV. CDR3 residues: CASSLGEDQPQHF. Written as DNA, the CDR3 is TGTGCCAGCAGCTTGGGGGAGGATCAGCCCCAGCATTTT.

V and J are TRBV7-9 and TRBJ2-2; TRBD1 aligns across 8 bases. The trim removed 6 bases at V and 6 bases at J, leaving 9 bases unmatched. The CDR3 has 15 amino acids. Germline CDR1 and CDR2: SEHNR and FQNEAQ (reference sequence). Here the CDR3 DNA reads TGTGCCAGCAGACCCGGGACAGGCGTTCCCGGGGAGCTGTTTTTT. Residues: CASRPGTGVPGELFF.

This sequence joins TRBV18 and TRBJ2-5; D is undetermined. The CDR3 covers 17 residues. The V gene's germline CDR1 is KGHSH and CDR2 LQKENI. V dropped 6 bases and J dropped 1 base, with 21 bases sitting between them. CDR3 loop: CASSQPLWSARQETQYF. The CDR3 DNA sequence: TGTGCCAGCTCTCAACCTTTGTGGAGCGCCCGCCAAGAGACCCAGTACTTC.

V is TRBV19 and J is TRBJ1-1, with 9 bases aligning to TRBD1. Looked up from germline, CDR1 is LNHDA and CDR2 is SQIVND (reference sequence). Germline trimming cut 6 bases from V and 0 bases from J; bases unmatched to any gene: 5. This CDR3 region has 15 residues. The CDR3 spells CASRPDRGMNTEAFF. As DNA, the CDR3 is TGTGCCAGTAGACCAGACAGGGGGATGAACACTGAAGCTTTCTTT.

This clone appeared a single time. The chain combines TRBV18 with TRBJ2-7; weak D call: TRBD1 (5 bases). Germline V gene sequence: CDR1 KGHSH, CDR2 LQKENI. Trimming stripped 4 bases from V and 3 bases from J, with 19 bases between. The CDR3 totals 16 residues. CDR3 region: CASSRTIFRSIYEQYF. The CDR3 DNA sequence: TGTGCCAGCTCACGGACAATTTTTAGGAGCATCTACGAGCAGTACTTC.

This CDR3 reads CASSQAPQGEAFF. In DNA, the CDR3 is TGTGCCAGCAGCCAAGCCCCACAGGGTGAAGCTTTCTTT. V usage is TRBV3-1 (or the pseudogene TRBV3-2) and J usage is TRBJ1-1, with D possibly TRBD1 on 6 matching bases. Trimming shortened V by 1 base and J by 7 bases, and 10 bases separated the two germline ends. This CDR3 region has 13 residues. Germline CDR1 LGHDT, CDR2 YNNKEL (reference sequence).

The V and J genes are TRBV29-1 and TRBJ1-5, with TRBD1 matching 9 bases. V dropped 6 bases and J dropped 3; count of bases not matched to a gene: 12. There are 16 residues in the CDR3. Germline loops: CDR1 SQVTM, CDR2 ANQGSEA. Written as DNA, the CDR3 is TGCAGCGTCTACAACAGGGGGACAGGGCACAATCAGCCCCAGCATTTT. Translating gives CSVYNRGTGHNQPQHF.

J is TRBJ2-3 and V is TRBV7-9; 8 bases align to TRBD2. Germline V gene sequence: CDR1 SEHNR, CDR2 FQNEAQ (reference sequence). Trimming removed 5 bases from V and 2 bases from J; junction bases left unmatched: 6. CDR3 length: 15 amino acids. CDR3 sequence reads: CASSPGLENTDTQYF. The CDR3 DNA reads TGTGCCAGCAGCCCGGGACTAGAAAACACAGATACGCAGTATTTT.

The gene calls are TRBV15 and TRBJ1-2; perhaps TRBD1 as D (6 bases). CDR3 length: 15 residues. The germline V gene has CDR1 LNHNV and CDR2 YYDKDF (reference sequence). V dropped 3 bases and J dropped 0 bases, with 11 bases sitting between them. The CDR3 sequence: CATSRGRGSNYGYTF. The CDR3 DNA reads as TGTGCCACCAGCAGGGGCAGGGGCTCTAACTATGGCTACACCTTC.

This clone was seen a single time. The chain employs TRBV5-1 and TRBJ1-4; D not certain. CDR1 and CDR2 from the germline V gene are SGHRS and YFSETQ. V lost 5 bases and J 0 bases, leaving 8 bases between the germline ends. The CDR3 is made up of 14 amino acids. CDR3 residues: CASRLDATNEKLFF. The CDR3 nucleotides read TGCGCCAGCAGGTTAGATGCAACTAATGAAAAACTGTTTTTT. Supplemented by reference TRBV5-1 and TRBJ1-4, the full variable domain reads KAGVTQTPRYLIKTRGQQVTLSCSPISGHRSVSWYQQTPGQGLQFLFEYFSETQRNKGNFPGRFSGRQFSNSRSEMNVSTLELGDSALYLCASRLDATNEKLFFGSGTQLSVL.

This clone was recorded only once. This chain joins TRBV25-1 and TRBJ2-1, with D possibly TRBD2 on 5 matching bases. The CDR3 sequence is 13 residues long. V lost 7 bases and J 3 bases, leaving 10 bases between the germline ends. CDR1 and CDR2 (germline): MGHDK, SYGVNS. The CDR3 spells CASTTGNYNEQFF. The CDR3 DNA reads TGTGCCAGCACTACGGGAAACTACAATGAGCAGTTCTTC.

The V gene is TRBV18, the J gene TRBJ2-7, with D perhaps matching TRBD1 (6 bases). The CDR3 is made up of 13 amino acids. Germline CDR1 is KGHSH and CDR2 is LQKENI. V was cut by 5 bases and J by 0 bases, with 8 bases left in between. CDR3 loop: CASSGQNSYEQYF. In DNA form, the CDR3 reads TGTGCCAGCTCAGGACAGAACTCCTACGAGCAGTACTTC.

For this clone: One end of the junction does not line up with germline, which may come from a read error. This rearrangement joins TRBV19 to TRBJ2-3; 13 bases are a match to TRBD2. This CDR3 spans 11 amino acids. The germline V gene encodes CDR1 LNHDA and CDR2 SQIVND (reference sequence). The CDR3 nucleotides read TGTGCCAGTACAGGGACTAGCGGGGAGAAGTTT. Its translation is CASTGTSGEKF.

The genes are TRBV27 and TRBJ2-1; D not resolved. The CDR3 totals 17 residues. Trimming left V 3 bases short and J 0 bases short, with 15 bases between. Germline loops: CDR1 MNHEY, CDR2 SMNVEV (reference sequence). The CDR3 coding sequence is TGTGCCAGCAGTTTCCGACCGAATATCCGCTCCTACAATGAGCAGTTCTTC. This encodes CASSFRPNIRSYNEQFF.